These 23 T cell receptor beta chains came from one sample sequenced in a study of response to subunit inactivated influenza vaccine. From the RT-PCR reads, TCRdb called clonotypes with MiXCR, one entry per CDR3 protein. The sample yields approximately 300,000 distinct CDR3 sequences, 22% seen once. The sample was PBMCs from blood, taken 21 months after vaccination. These receptors came from a man aged 50 to 75 who received an inactivated influenza vaccine.

In its sample, this clonotype was seen a few times. The chain links TRBV24-1 to TRBJ2-1; D is possibly TRBD2 (5 bases). This CDR3 is 14 amino acids long. V lost 9 bases and J 2 bases, leaving 13 bases between the germline ends. The germline gives CDR1 KGHDR, CDR2 SFDVKD. This chain's CDR3 is CATSTAGTYNEQFF. The CDR3 coding sequence is TGTGCCACCTCGACGGCGGGCACCTACAATGAGCAGTTCTTC.

This clonotype has more than one count but fewer than ten. V gene TRBV30 combines with J gene TRBJ1-5; D is uncertain. Germline V gives CDR1 GTSNPN, CDR2 SVGIG (reference sequence). The ends were cut back, 0 bases at V and 2 bases at J, with 8 bases in the middle. The CDR3 spans 14 residues. The CDR3 region is CAWSVQWGNQPQHF. The CDR3, as DNA: TGTGCCTGGAGTGTGCAGTGGGGCAATCAGCCCCAGCATTTT. Full variable domain (missing parts from reference TRBV30 and TRBJ1-5): SQTIHQWPATLVQPVGSPLSLECTVEGTSNPNLYWYRQAAGRGLQLLFYSVGIGQISSEVPQNLSASRPQDRQFILSSKKLLLSDSGFYLCAWSVQWGNQPQHFGDGTRLSIL.

This clonotype was found a few times. CDR3 bases: TGTGCCAGCAGCCAACAGGGAAACGGTCAGCCCCAGCATTTT. Its protein product is CASSQQGNGQPQHF. V usage is TRBV3-1 and J usage is TRBJ1-5; weak D call: TRBD1 (5 bases). The CDR3 length is 14 residues. V was trimmed by 2 bases and J by 6 bases, leaving 11 bases between them. Per the germline V gene, CDR1 is LGHDT and CDR2 is YNNKEL (reference sequence).

The chain employs TRBV30 and TRBJ1-4; D possibly corresponds to TRBD1 (6 bases). Germline assignment: CDR1 GTSNPN and CDR2 SVGIG (reference sequence). V lost 3 bases, J lost 5 bases, and 19 bases lay in between. The CDR3 covers 16 residues. The CDR3 region has the DNA TGTGCCTGGAGACCTAAAGGGGGTCTTAGGAATGAAAAACTGTTTTTT. As protein: CAWRPKGGLRNEKLFF.

This clonotype was seen only a few times. This chain connects TRBV18 to TRBJ2-4, with D uncertain. Trimming stripped 0 bases from V and 0 bases from J, with 12 bases between. CDR1 is KGHSH, CDR2 LQKENI, per germline. The CDR3 totals 17 residues. The CDR3 reads CASSPPLADPAKNIQYF. DNA for the CDR3: TGTGCCAGCTCACCACCGTTGGCCGACCCAGCCAAAAACATTCAGTACTTC.

The gene calls are TRBV7-9 and TRBJ2-1; weak D call: TRBD2 (5 bases). The CDR3 extends over 17 amino acids. Germline lookup yields CDR1 SEHNR and CDR2 FQNEAQ (reference sequence). Trimming took 1 base from V and 1 from J, leaving 14 bases between them. The DNA for the CDR3 is TGTGCCAGCAGCTTAGGATTTGTCGAGCGGTCCTACAATGAGCAGTTCTTC. Encoded protein: CASSLGFVERSYNEQFF.

This clonotype has ten or more counts. The V and J genes are TRBV7-2 and TRBJ2-1; 9 bases agree with TRBD2. This CDR3 is built from 16 residues. V gave up 2 bases and J gave up 5 bases; unmatched junction bases: 7. The germline V gene encodes CDR1 SGHTA and CDR2 FQGNSA. The CDR3 DNA is TGTGCCAGCAGCTTAATGGGGCTAGCGGGAAACAATGAGCAGTTCTTC. It translates to CASSLMGLAGNNEQFF.

The J gene is TRBJ1-6, the V gene TRBV12-3 or TRBV12-4; D unclear. V shed 6 bases and J shed 9 bases, with 15 bases lying between them. The CDR3 is 14 amino acids. Here the CDR3 reads CASSKALILSPLHF. CDR3 coding DNA: TGTGCCAGCAGCAAAGCCCTAATTCTTTCACCCCTCCACTTT.

In this sample, this clonotype turned up a few times. The J gene is TRBJ2-3, the V gene TRBV10-3, with no clear D. Trimming removed 9 bases from V and 2 bases from J, with 15 bases in between. Germline V gives CDR1 ENHRY, CDR2 SYGVKD. CDR3 size: 14 residues. In DNA form, the CDR3 reads TGTGCCATACAACCGGGCACAAACACAGATACGCAGTATTTT. It specifies CAIQPGTNTDTQYF.

This clonotype was picked up one time. This sequence joins TRBV27 and TRBJ2-3, with TRBD1 as a possible D gene (6 bases). V shed 5 bases and J shed 9 bases, with 15 bases lying between them. CDR3 size: 13 residues. In germline, CDR1 is MNHEY, CDR2 SMNVEV (reference sequence). CDR3 sequence: CASSQQGVWTQYF. The CDR3 DNA follows: TGTGCCAGCAGTCAACAGGGAGTCTGGACGCAGTATTTT.

V usage is TRBV5-1 and J usage is TRBJ1-6; 9 bases are shared with TRBD1. The CDR3 contains 14 residues. Germline CDR1 SGHRS, CDR2 YFSETQ. The V gene end was trimmed by 4 bases and the J gene end by 10 bases; junction bases not matched to a gene: 6. The CDR3 protein is CASSVGQGGSPLHF. The CDR3 DNA sequence: TGCGCCAGCAGCGTGGGACAGGGCGGGTCACCCCTCCACTTT.

This rearrangement joins TRBV12-3 or TRBV12-4 to TRBJ2-5, with 12 bases aligning to TRBD1. CDR3 size: 15 residues. The J segment lost 5 bases and the V segment lost 6 bases, leaving 7 bases of the junction unmatched. As DNA, the CDR3 is TGTGCCAGCAGCCCCAGGGACAGGGGGCCGGAGACCCAGTACTTC. It codes for CASSPRDRGPETQYF.

This clonotype appeared once. This rearrangement joins TRBV5-6 to TRBJ2-1, with D maybe TRBD2 (6 bases). V was cut by 0 bases and J by 0 bases, with 10 bases left in between. Germline assignment: CDR1 SGHDT and CDR2 YYEEEE. The CDR3 loop spans 16 amino acids. The DNA of the CDR3 is TGTGCCAGCAGCTTGGTGGCGGGACTCTCCTACAATGAGCAGTTCTTC. It is translated as CASSLVAGLSYNEQFF.

This clonotype has only a few counts. The rearrangement uses TRBV3-1 and TRBJ1-4; D is ambiguous. The V and J ends lost 0 bases and 0 bases respectively, with 5 bases between them. The CDR3 runs 15 residues. CDR1 is LGHDT, CDR2 YNNKEL, per germline (reference sequence). The DNA of the CDR3 is TGTGCCAGCAGCCAAGAAATTGCAACTAATGAAAAACTGTTTTTT. It specifies CASSQEIATNEKLFF.

This clonotype showed up just a few times. This rearrangement joins TRBV18 to TRBJ2-7, with 12 bases aligning to TRBD2. With V trimmed by 0 bases and J by 3 bases, 3 bases remained unmatched. The CDR3 contains 16 residues. Germline values: CDR1 KGHSH, CDR2 LQKENI. This CDR3 reads CASSPPSSGRDYEQYF. DNA for the CDR3: TGTGCCAGCTCACCACCTTCTAGCGGGAGGGACTACGAGCAGTACTTC. The whole variable domain, remainder taken from reference TRBV18 and TRBJ2-7, is NAGVMQNPRHLVRRRGQEARLRCSPMKGHSHVYWYRQLPEEGLKFMVYLQKENIIDESGMPKERFSAEFPKEGPSILRIQQVVRGDSAAYFCASSPPSSGRDYEQYFGPGTRLTVT.

The table lists this clonotype with a few counts. The CDR3 reads CASSEDGRYGYTF. The CDR3 DNA reads TGTGCCAGCAGTGAAGACGGGCGATATGGCTACACCTTC. The chain joins TRBV25-1 to TRBJ1-2; D ambiguous. This CDR3 comprises 13 residues. The ends were cut back, 2 bases at V and 5 bases at J, with 9 bases in the middle. Germline-derived CDR1 and CDR2 are MGHDK and SYGVNS.

This clonotype was observed a handful of times. V is TRBV20-1 and J is TRBJ1-6; 8 bases line up with TRBD1. The junction had 10 bases not matched to a gene; V was cut back by 6 bases and J by 9 bases. CDR1 and CDR2 from the germline V gene are DFQATT and SNEGSKA (reference sequence). The CDR3 has 14 residues. CDR3 nucleotides: TGCAGTGCCCATAGGACAGGGACGAGTTCACCCCTCCACTTT. This codes for CSAHRTGTSSPLHF.

This clonotype was detected a few times. The V call is TRBV27, the J call TRBJ2-3; D may be TRBD1 or TRBD2 (5 bases each). Germline CDR1 MNHEY, CDR2 SMNVEV (reference sequence). V was cut by 5 bases and J by 3 bases, with 15 bases left in between. This CDR3 has 15 residues. The CDR3 here is CASSRGFGGTDTQYF. CDR3 DNA: TGTGCCAGCAGTAGGGGTTTCGGAGGAACAGATACGCAGTATTTT.

The chain recombines TRBV19 with TRBJ1-5; possibly TRBD1 for D (5 bases). This CDR3 is built from 14 residues. V lost 4 bases to trimming and J lost 6 bases, with 13 bases between them. Germline V gives CDR1 LNHDA, CDR2 SQIVND (reference sequence). In DNA, the CDR3 is TGTGCCAGTAGTACTACTCAGGGAGCTCAGCCCCAGCATTTT. Amino acids: CASSTTQGAQPQHF.

J is TRBJ2-2 and V is TRBV20-1; no firm D call. V lost 6 bases and J lost 4, with 12 bases in between. Germline CDR1 DFQATT, CDR2 SNEGSKA (reference sequence). The length of the CDR3 is 13 residues. The CDR3 protein is CSAPIRSTGELFF. For the CDR3, the DNA is TGCAGTGCCCCAATCCGGAGCACCGGGGAGCTGTTTTTT.

This chain uses TRBV6-1 with TRBJ2-1, with D maybe TRBD1 (5 bases). The CDR3 has 13 amino acids. From germline, CDR1 is MNHNS and CDR2 SASEGT. V dropped 7 bases and J dropped 8 bases, with 15 bases sitting between them. Here the CDR3 reads CASTSGQSDEQFF. The CDR3 nucleotides read TGTGCCAGCACCTCAGGGCAGTCGGATGAGCAGTTCTTC.

This clonotype occurred a few times. This chain joins TRBV11-2 and TRBJ1-1; 7 bases are a match to TRBD1. J was trimmed by 5 bases and V by 2 bases; bases with no gene match: 14. Germline CDR1 reads SGHAT; CDR2 reads FQNNGV. The CDR3 contains 17 residues. Here the CDR3 reads CASSLQARSAGGTEAFF. For the CDR3, the DNA is TGTGCCAGCAGCTTACAGGCCCGTTCGGCAGGGGGTACTGAAGCTTTCTTT.

This clonotype was detected only a few times. The rearrangement joins TRBV20-1 to TRBJ2-2, with D tentatively TRBD1 or TRBD2 (5 bases each). V was trimmed by 5 bases and J by 3 bases, leaving 19 bases between them. Germline V lookup: CDR1 DFQATT, CDR2 SNEGSKA (reference sequence). The CDR3 is 16 residues long. In DNA, the CDR3 is TGCAGTGCTCCGGCCGGGACCCTACGACACACCGGGGAGCTGTTTTTT. Its translation: CSAPAGTLRHTGELFF.